This TCR beta chain was obtained from a study of early T cells in non-severe SARS-CoV-2 infection. Study context: The chains were unpaired, and the sequenced material was bulk RNA from unsorted whole blood. Study outcomes and limitations: VDJdb matching skewed toward anti-spike CD8 responses, missing private and CD4 specificities.

This clonotype was seen repeatedly, ten times or more. Its target is unknown. cDNA molecules, individually, were tagged with unique molecular identifiers. TCRdb reprocessed the 5' RACE reads via MiXCR and lists one record per CDR3 protein. This table holds about 67,000 distinct CDR3 sequences, roughly 10% found once. Per the germline V gene, CDR1 is SGHRS and CDR2 is YFSETQ. V lost 0 bases and J lost 9, with 13 bases in between. The CDR3 covers 15 residues. The receptor was derived from an adult who was a healthcare worker with PCR-confirmed SARS-CoV-2 infection or an uninfected control (not recorded which). What was sequenced was whole blood. V and J are TRBV5-1 and TRBJ2-6; D unclear. The CDR3: CASSLGAPSDNVLTF. The CDR3 DNA sequence: TGCGCCAGCAGCTTGGGAGCCCCGAGTGACAACGTCCTGACTTTC. The full variable domain, completed using reference TRBV5-1 and TRBJ2-6, is KAGVTQTPRYLIKTRGQQVTLSCSPISGHRSVSWYQQTPGQGLQFLFEYFSETQRNKGNFPGRFSGRQFSNSRSEMNVSTLELGDSALYLCASSLGAPSDNVLTFGAGSRLTVL.